This T cell receptor (beta chain) came from a study of long-term antiretroviral therapy in people with HIV. The authors ran the immunoSEQ assay, v3.0, at survey level. Measured with immunoSEQ multiplex PCR; TCRdb has only the in-frame clones, and not every one. The data show roughly 15,000 clones, around 83% seen once. The clonotype was recovered from a man aged 30 to 39 with HIV. Sequences were derived from unsorted PBMCs, sampled 0.4 years after starting antiretroviral therapy.

The CDR3 reads CASSQDILGGYTF. The CDR3, as DNA: TGTGCCAGCAGCCAAGACATTCTCGGGGGCTACACCTTC. The genes are TRBV14 and TRBJ1-2; D remains unclear. CDR1 is SGHDN, CDR2 FVKESK, per germline. This CDR3 region has 13 residues. V lost 0 bases to trimming and J lost 8 bases, with 10 bases between them.